Below, 21 T cell receptor beta chains from the same sample are listed, as sequenced in a study of T cells in Graves' hyperthyroidism and ophthalmopathy. RNA transcripts yielded amplified TCR beta CDR3 regions. HTBI primers were employed in a first-round RT-PCR of the TCR CDR3. From the multiplex PCR reads, TCRdb called clonotypes with MiXCR, one entry per CDR3 protein. Found here are about 400,000 distinct CDR3 sequences, roughly 14% of them singletons; the top ten hold 13%. Sequenced: blood. Source of these receptors: a man between 18 and 29 years old with Graves' ophthalmopathy.

This clonotype was observed at least ten times. The gene calls are TRBV7-2 and TRBJ2-1; D uncertain. Germline CDR1 SGHTA, CDR2 FQGNSA. With 5 bases removed from V and 8 bases from J, the gap between germline ends came to 16 bases. The CDR3 runs to 14 residues. The CDR3 coding sequence is TGTGCCAGCAGCCTACACAACCTACGGGATGAGCAGTTCTTC. It yields the protein CASSLHNLRDEQFF.

In regard to this clonotype: This may arise from a read error, as a much more abundant clone is one base away. This chain uses TRBV24-1 with TRBJ1-2, with a possible D match to TRBD1 (6 bases). The CDR3 extends over 13 amino acids. Germline CDR1 and CDR2: KGHDR and SFDVKD. The CDR3 sequence: CASSLGTHYGYAF. For the CDR3, the DNA is TGTGCCAGCAGTTTGGGGACACACTATGGCTACGCCTTC.

The chain uses TRBV20-1 and TRBJ2-3, with D hard to call. Germline CDR1 is DFQATT and CDR2 is SNEGSKA (reference sequence). The CDR3 sequence is 11 residues long. The V end was cut by 5 bases, the J end by 4 bases, with 7 bases between. The CDR3 loop is CSALFPDTQYF. In DNA form, the CDR3 reads TGCAGTGCTTTATTTCCAGATACGCAGTATTTT.

With respect to this clonotype: The junction departs from germline at one end; a sequencing error may be responsible. The chain uses TRBV12-3 or TRBV12-4 and TRBJ2-5; TRBD2 aligns across 7 bases. This CDR3 spans 14 amino acids. CDR3 nucleotides: TGTACCAGCTGGGGGAGGGCGGGCCTGAGGACCCAGTACTTC. Its translation: CTSWGRAGLRTQYF.

The J gene is TRBJ1-2, the V gene TRBV7-9; D remains unclear. Germline loops: CDR1 SEHNR, CDR2 FQNEAQ (reference sequence). V was pared by 5 bases and J by 2 bases, with 9 bases between. This CDR3 region has 13 residues. CDR3 nucleotides: TGTGCCAGCAGCATTCCGGGGAACTATGGCTACACCTTC. As protein: CASSIPGNYGYTF. Using reference TRBV7-9 and TRBJ1-2 for the parts outside the CDR3, the full variable domain is DTGVSQNPRHKITKRGQNVTFRCDPISEHNRLYWYRQTLGQGPEFLTYFQNEAQLEKSRLLSDRFSAERPKGSFSTLEIQRTEQGDSAMYLCASSIPGNYGYTFGSGTRLTVV.

The chain combines TRBV20-1 with TRBJ2-1, with D tentatively TRBD1 (6 bases). Germline V lookup: CDR1 DFQATT, CDR2 SNEGSKA (reference sequence). V shed 3 bases and J shed 9 bases, with 21 bases lying between them. The CDR3 contains 15 residues. The CDR3 reads CSARRGSSPSPEQFF. The CDR3 DNA is TGCAGTGCTAGGAGGGGGTCCAGCCCCAGTCCTGAGCAGTTCTTC.

The rearrangement links TRBV3-1 to TRBJ2-3; 10 bases line up with TRBD2. With V trimmed by 4 bases and J by 6 bases, 7 bases remained unmatched. Per the germline V gene, CDR1 is LGHDT and CDR2 is YNNKEL (reference sequence). This CDR3 has 15 amino acids. As DNA, the CDR3 is TGTGCCAGCAGCCCAGCGGGGGGGGCCGTCGATACGCAGTATTTT. Translated, it gives CASSPAGGAVDTQYF.

This clonotype was found many times. The chain carries TRBV6-6 and TRBJ2-3; D perhaps matches TRBD1 (6 bases). Trimming took 2 bases from V and 2 from J, leaving 11 bases between them. This CDR3 contains 15 residues. Germline V gene lookup returns CDR1 MNHNY and CDR2 SVGAGI (reference sequence). The CDR3, as DNA: TGTGCCAGCAGTTACCAGACAGGTTCCACAGATACGCAGTATTTT. Translated: CASSYQTGSTDTQYF.

This clonotype has only a few counts. The chain carries TRBV5-1 and TRBJ1-1, with D possibly matching TRBD1 (6 bases). The CDR3 loop spans 16 amino acids. CDR1 and CDR2 (germline): SGHRS, YFSETQ. V was trimmed by 0 bases and J by 5 bases, leaving 17 bases between them. The CDR3 loop reads CASSLAEQGRRTEAFF. In DNA form, the CDR3 reads TGCGCCAGCAGCTTGGCCGAACAGGGTAGAAGGACTGAAGCTTTCTTT.

A remark on this clonotype: The junction shows a germline mismatch at one end, possibly a read error. The chain employs TRBV20-1 and TRBJ1-6; a possible D gene is TRBD1 (5 bases). Germline-derived CDR1 and CDR2 are DFQATT and SNEGSKA (reference sequence). This CDR3 is built from 17 residues. This CDR3 reads CGARDQGALPYNSPLHF. In DNA form, the CDR3 reads TGCGGTGCTAGAGATCAGGGAGCGCTTCCTTATAATTCACCCCTCCACTTT.

This clonotype was counted ten times or more. V gene TRBV7-8 combines with J gene TRBJ1-1; maybe TRBD1 (6 bases). The germline V gene encodes CDR1 SGHVS and CDR2 FQNEAQ. The V end was cut by 1 base, the J end by 2 bases, with 14 bases between. The CDR3 runs 16 residues. Written as DNA, the CDR3 is TGTGCCAGCAGCTTAGTTGGCGCGGGACACAACACTGAAGCTTTCTTT. It translates to CASSLVGAGHNTEAFF.

This clonotype is medium-sized within its sample. This sequence joins TRBV15 and TRBJ2-2, with TRBD1 matching 9 bases. The CDR3 loop spans 15 amino acids. Trimming removed 5 bases from V and 3 bases from J; junction bases left unmatched: 4. The V gene's germline CDR1 is LNHNV and CDR2 YYDKDF (reference sequence). CDR3 coding DNA: TGTGCCACCAGCGAACGGACAGGGGACACCGGGGAGCTGTTTTTT. Its protein is CATSERTGDTGELFF.

This clonotype was seen many times. The chain uses TRBV2 and TRBJ2-1, with 10 bases lining up with TRBD2. J gave up 4 bases and V 6 bases, and 6 bases lay outside the gene matches. Germline values: CDR1 SNHLY, CDR2 FYNNEI. The CDR3 loop spans 15 amino acids. The CDR3 DNA sequence: TGTGCCAGCAGGCTCCTAGCGGGAGCGTACAATGAGCAGTTCTTC. Translation: CASRLLAGAYNEQFF.

The table lists this clonotype with many counts. The chain combines TRBV19 with TRBJ2-7; 8 bases line up with TRBD1. Germline V gives CDR1 LNHDA, CDR2 SQIVND (reference sequence). J lost 2 bases, V lost 6 bases, and 6 bases had no gene match. The CDR3 has 14 amino acids. CDR3 in amino acids: CASSKDREPYEQYF. The CDR3 coding sequence is TGTGCCAGTAGCAAGGACAGGGAGCCCTACGAGCAGTACTTC.

Only a few counts were recorded for this clonotype. J is TRBJ2-1 and V is TRBV19; D gene ambiguous. Looked up from germline, CDR1 is LNHDA and CDR2 is SQIVND (reference sequence). Trimming shortened V by 3 bases and J by 7 bases, and 7 bases separated the two germline ends. CDR3 size: 12 residues. CDR3 DNA: TGTGCCAGTAGTATGCCAGGTAATGAGCAGTTCTTC. It specifies CASSMPGNEQFF.

This clonotype showed up many times. The chain has TRBV12-3 or TRBV12-4 and TRBJ1-2; perhaps TRBD1 as D (5 bases). CDR3 size: 13 residues. Trimming shortened V by 3 bases and J by 7 bases, and 12 bases separated the two germline ends. CDR3 protein: CASSLGWGGGYTF. The CDR3, as DNA: TGTGCCAGCAGTTTGGGCTGGGGCGGTGGCTACACCTTC.

The count of this clonotype is one. The chain joins TRBV5-5 to TRBJ2-7; tentatively, D is TRBD1 (5 bases). V dropped 6 bases and J dropped 6 bases, with 22 bases sitting between them. Per germline, CDR1 SGHKS and CDR2 YYEKEE (reference sequence). The CDR3 consists of 15 residues. The CDR3: CASTSRGRVFGEQYF. The CDR3 DNA follows: TGTGCCAGCACCTCCCGCGGCAGGGTCTTCGGCGAGCAGTACTTC.

This clonotype was recorded many times. The chain combines TRBV2 with TRBJ1-1; D is possibly TRBD1 (6 bases). Trimming cost V 8 bases and J 6 bases, with 16 bases left between them. CDR3 length: 13 amino acids. Looked up from germline, CDR1 is SNHLY and CDR2 is FYNNEI. The CDR3 nucleotides read TGTGCCAGCCCAAACACAGGGATTGCTGAAGCTTTCTTT. This gives the protein CASPNTGIAEAFF.

This clonotype appeared many times. The genes are TRBV24-1 and TRBJ2-3; 9 bases agree with TRBD1. Losses at the gene ends were 5 bases for V and 2 bases for J; bases not matched to a gene: 13. CDR3 length: 18 residues. Germline loops: CDR1 KGHDR, CDR2 SFDVKD. The CDR3 region has the DNA TGTGCCACCAGTGCCCCCAGGGGGGGACAGGGTTACACAGATACGCAGTATTTT. Translating it yields CATSAPRGGQGYTDTQYF.

This clonotype was picked up a small number of times. The chain combines TRBV19 with TRBJ2-3, with TRBD2 identical over 9 bases. This CDR3 spans 14 amino acids. V gave up 3 bases and J gave up 6 bases; unmatched junction bases: 4. The germline CDR1 and CDR2 sequences are LNHDA and SQIVND (reference sequence). Here the CDR3 reads CASSIFSGSDTQYF. Written as DNA, the CDR3 is TGTGCCAGTAGTATTTTTAGCGGGAGCGATACGCAGTATTTT.

V is TRBV4-2 and J is TRBJ1-1, with D possibly matching TRBD1 (5 bases). CDR3 length: 13 residues. Germline CDR1 is LGHNA and CDR2 is YNFKEQ. V lost 0 bases and J lost 7, with 9 bases in between. Here the CDR3 reads CASSQDGDGEAFF. Here the CDR3 DNA reads TGTGCCAGCAGCCAAGATGGGGACGGTGAAGCTTTCTTT.